Shown below are 4 T cell receptor beta chains from a single sample sequenced in a study of CD8 T cells in ankylosing spondylitis. Study results and limitations: Ankylosing spondylitis blood appeared to carry a characteristic TCR beta motif of roughly eight highly homologous variants.

TCRdb re-called the 5' RACE reads through MiXCR, storing one row per CDR3 protein. This table has 700,000 or so distinct CDR3 sequences, 15% to 20% appearing once. These TCRs' antigens remain unknown. Material for sequencing was blood, either unsorted or a sorted T cell fraction (not recorded which). All receptors come from a male donor with ankylosing spondylitis.

This clonotype was counted between two and nine times. The CDR3 loop reads CASSLVGRDEQFF. Written as DNA, the CDR3 is TGTGCCAGCAGCTTAGTAGGCCGCGATGAGCAGTTCTTC. The chain links TRBV7-9 to TRBJ2-1, with D uncertain. Germline values: CDR1 SEHNR, CDR2 FQNEAQ (reference sequence). Trimming removed 1 base at V and 8 bases at J, with 9 bases between. This CDR3 region has 13 residues.

The rearrangement links TRBV5-1 to TRBJ1-1; D is perhaps TRBD1 (5 bases). Trimming took 4 bases from V and 3 from J, leaving 13 bases between them. CDR1 and CDR2 (germline): SGHRS, YFSETQ. This CDR3 has 14 amino acids. CDR3 sequence: CASSPRAGDTEAFF. Written as DNA, the CDR3 is TGCGCCAGCAGCCCCCGGGCGGGGGACACTGAAGCTTTCTTT.

This clonotype was counted a few times. This chain links TRBV7-9 with TRBJ2-5; D gene ambiguous. Per the germline V gene, CDR1 is SEHNR and CDR2 is FQNEAQ (reference sequence). Trimming shortened V by 0 bases and J by 6 bases, and 11 bases separated the two germline ends. The CDR3 spans 14 residues. The CDR3: CASSLAQDAKTQYF. CDR3 nucleotide sequence: TGTGCCAGCAGCTTAGCGCAAGACGCTAAGACCCAGTACTTC. Based on the CDR3 plus reference TRBV7-9 and TRBJ2-5, the full variable domain is DTGVSQNPRHKITKRGQNVTFRCDPISEHNRLYWYRQTLGQGPEFLTYFQNEAQLEKSRLLSDRFSAERPKGSFSTLEIQRTEQGDSAMYLCASSLAQDAKTQYFGPGTRLLVL.

This chain connects TRBV6-2 or TRBV6-3 to TRBJ1-5; no reliable D call. Germline values: CDR1 MNHEY, CDR2 SVGEGT. V lost 4 bases to trimming and J lost 0 bases, with 7 bases between them. The CDR3 spans 14 residues. CDR3 residues: CASSFINSNQPQHF. DNA of the CDR3: TGTGCCAGCAGTTTTATAAATAGCAATCAGCCCCAGCATTTT.